This T cell receptor beta chain was recorded in a study of OX40 agonist ivuxolimab in advanced cancers. At the level of the study: Allowance was made for prior anti-PD-1, anti-PD-L1 or anti-CTLA-4 therapy, and 40% to 45% had some.

Germline assignment: CDR1 SGHTA and CDR2 FQGNSA. V lost 5 bases, J lost 0 bases, and 11 bases lay in between. The CDR3 totals 14 residues. Generated by immunoSEQ multiplex PCR, the TCRdb table keeps only in-frame clones and is missing some. This table holds 85,000 to 120,000 clones, roughly nine tenths found once. The chain has TRBV7-2 and TRBJ2-7, with unresolved D. The TCR comes from an adult with an advanced solid tumor such as melanoma, head and neck, liver or kidney cancer. The material sequenced was CD4+ or CD8+ T cells sorted from blood, taken in a trial of the OX40 agonist ivuxolimab. CDR3 in amino acids: CASSPPVSSYEQYF. For the CDR3, the DNA is TGTGCCAGCAGCCCCCCAGTTAGCTCCTACGAGCAGTACTTC.